Listed below are T cell receptor beta chains from one sample, sequenced in a study of T cell responses to AZD1222 COVID-19 vaccine. Clones were sequenced by immunoSEQ multiplex PCR, and TCRdb holds only the in-frame ones, with some missing. This table holds over 100,000 clones, roughly nine tenths found once. The sample here was peripheral blood, taken on day 0 of AZD1222 vaccination. These receptors all stem from an adult in good health. CDR3s include the opening cysteine and the closing phenylalanine or tryptophan. D genes are given only for firm matches. For some rows the clone size is stated as once, few or many, or as a class when expanded; others skip it.

v_gene	d_gene	abundance	j_gene	CDR3aa	CDR3nt
TRBV7-2	.	.	TRBJ2-5	CASSLVPTDPRWWREYF	TGTGCCAGCAGCTTAGTTCCGACAGACCCCCGGTGGTGGCGGGAGTACTTC
TRBV4-3	.	few	TRBJ1-6	CASSEDRESLHF	TGCGCCAGCAGCGAAGACAGAGAGTCCCTCCACTTT
TRBV4-3	.	few	TRBJ1-3	CASSQDGLPGNTIYF	TGCGCCAGCAGCCAAGATGGACTACCAGGAAACACCATATATTTT
TRBV7-9	.	.	TRBJ1-2	CASSSPTTGPMGYTF	TGTGCCAGCAGCTCGCCGACAACGGGGCCTATGGGCTACACCTTC
TRBV6-2/TRBV6-3	.	.	TRBJ2-5	CASSYSMVGTQYF	TGTGCCAGCAGTTACTCGATGGTTGGGACCCAGTACTTC
TRBV12-3/TRBV12-4	.	.	TRBJ2-1	CASARSSYNEQFF	TGTGCCAGCGCGCGCAGCTCCTACAATGAGCAGTTCTTC
TRBV21-1	.	.	TRBJ1-5	CASLVTAFGGNQPQHF	TGTGCCAGCCTAGTCACGGCGTTTGGGGGCAATCAGCCCCAGCATTTT
TRBV7-9	.	.	TRBJ1-1	CASSWVGGTEAFF	TGTGCCAGCAGCTGGGTAGGGGGTACTGAAGCTTTCTTT
TRBV12-3/TRBV12-4	.	.	TRBJ1-5	CASMTGSNQPQHF	TGTGCCAGCATGACAGGTAGCAATCAGCCCCAGCATTTT
TRBV5-5	.	.	TRBJ1-1	CASSFRGYDAEAFF	TGTGCCAGCAGCTTCCGGGGCTACGACGCTGAAGCTTTCTTT
TRBV28	TRBD1	.	TRBJ2-5	CASSWGRTGSQETQYF	TGTGCCAGCAGTTGGGGCCGGACAGGTTCCCAAGAGACCCAGTACTTC
TRBV10-3	TRBD2	once	TRBJ2-1	CAISPGGSGVYNEQFF	TGTGCCATCAGCCCCGGGGGTAGCGGGGTTTACAATGAGCAGTTCTTC
TRBV5-6	.	.	TRBJ2-5	CASSLGEGQETQYF	TGTGCCAGCAGCTTGGGAGAGGGACAAGAGACCCAGTACTTC
TRBV19	TRBD1	few	TRBJ1-4	CASSSRGQGAALGREKLFF	TGTGCCAGTAGTAGTCGTGGACAGGGGGCTGCTCTCGGACGTGAAAAACTGTTTTTT
TRBV6-5	.	.	TRBJ1-5	CASRHDSSNQPQHF	TGTGCCAGCAGACACGACAGTTCCAATCAGCCCCAGCATTTT
TRBV25-1	.	.	TRBJ1-4	CASSRDTRGEKLFF	TGTGCCAGCAGCCGGGACACCAGGGGTGAAAAACTGTTTTTT
TRBV5-4	TRBD1	.	TRBJ1-4	CASSLGRGPLRDEKLFF	TGTGCCAGCAGCTTGGGGAGGGGGCCCCTAAGAGATGAAAAACTGTTTTTT
TRBV7-9	.	.	TRBJ1-2	CASSLGGGEKDGYTF	TGTGCCAGCAGCTTAGGGGGAGGGGAAAAGGATGGCTACACCTTC
TRBV11-3	TRBD2	.	TRBJ2-2	CASSLGGGGTGELFF	TGTGCCAGCAGCCTGGGGGGGGGTGGCACCGGGGAGCTGTTTTTT
TRBV9	.	few	TRBJ2-7	CASSVAGTFTREQYF	TGTGCCAGCAGCGTAGCCGGGACGTTTACACGCGAGCAGTACTTC
TRBV21-1	.	.	TRBJ1-2	CASSKVGGGRNYGYTF	TGTGCCAGCAGCAAAGTGGGCGGGGGGCGCAACTATGGCTACACCTTC
TRBV5-6	.	.	TRBJ1-5	CASSLAQGGQPQHF	TGTGCCAGCAGCTTGGCACAGGGAGGTCAGCCCCAGCATTTT
TRBV14	.	.	TRBJ2-7	CASSQLSTYEQYF	TGTGCCAGCAGCCAACTGAGTACCTACGAGCAGTACTTC
TRBV7-6	TRBD2	once	TRBJ2-7	CASSLGGLAGGVYEQYF	TGTGCCAGCAGCTTAGGCGGACTAGCGGGAGGGGTCTACGAGCAGTACTTC
TRBV7-8	.	.	TRBJ2-3	CASSLARDSTDTQYF	TGTGCCAGCAGCTTAGCCCGGGACAGCACAGATACGCAGTATTTT
TRBV19	TRBD2	.	TRBJ2-7	CASSEGLAALYEQYF	TGTGCCAGTAGTGAAGGACTAGCGGCCCTCTACGAGCAGTACTTC
TRBV27	.	.	TRBJ1-5	CASSPGGYSNQPQHF	TGTGCCAGCAGTCCCGGGGGGTATAGCAATCAGCCCCAGCATTTT
TRBV30	.	.	TRBJ2-6	CAWRTSGANVLTF	TGTGCCTGGCGGACCTCTGGGGCCAACGTCCTGACTTTC
TRBV5-4	TRBD1	.	TRBJ2-3	CASSPDREDTQYF	TGTGCCAGCAGCCCCGACAGGGAAGATACGCAGTATTTT
TRBV12-3/TRBV12-4	.	.	TRBJ1-2	CASSRDGRYGYTF	TGTGCCAGCAGCCGGGACGGTCGATATGGCTACACCTTC
TRBV19	.	few	TRBJ2-6	CASSMTWGAANVLTF	TGTGCCAGTAGTATGACTTGGGGGGCGGCCAACGTCCTGACTTTC
TRBV7-3	.	.	TRBJ2-3	CASSLQGTDTQYF	TGTGCCAGCAGCTTACAGGGTACAGATACGCAGTATTTT
TRBV7-3	TRBD2	.	TRBJ2-1	CASSSGAGGRNEQFF	TGTGCCAGCAGCTCGGGAGCGGGAGGTAGGAATGAGCAGTTCTTC
TRBV29-1	TRBD1	.	TRBJ2-7	CSVARNRGNEQYF	TGCAGCGTGGCCAGGAACAGGGGCAACGAGCAGTACTTC
TRBV7-2	.	.	TRBJ1-1	CASSPRAGSEAFF	TGTGCCAGCAGCCCCAGAGCGGGGTCTGAAGCTTTCTTT
TRBV27	TRBD2	.	TRBJ2-2	CASSFPGGAGELFF	TGTGCCAGCAGTTTTCCGGGGGGGGCCGGGGAGCTGTTTTTT
TRBV4-2	.	few	TRBJ2-7	CASSQGGQAYEQYF	TGTGCCAGCAGCCAAGGGGGTCAGGCCTACGAGCAGTACTTC
TRBV7-3	TRBD1	.	TRBJ1-2	CASSLGQDYGYTF	TGTGCCAGCAGCCTGGGACAGGACTATGGCTACACCTTC
TRBV11-2	TRBD1	.	TRBJ1-4	CASSSGQGNEKLFF	TGTGCCAGCAGCTCGGGACAGGGAAATGAAAAACTGTTTTTT
TRBV7-3	.	.	TRBJ2-1	CASSPHVGQFF	TGTGCCAGCAGCCCCCATGTTGGACAGTTCTTC
TRBV5-6	.	.	TRBJ1-1	CASSLRGINTEAFF	TGTGCCAGCAGCTTGAGAGGGATTAACACTGAAGCTTTCTTT
TRBV19	TRBD1	.	TRBJ1-6	CASSATGGSPLHF	TGTGCCAGTAGTGCGACAGGGGGTTCACCCCTCCACTTT
TRBV3-1/TRBV3-2	TRBD1	.	TRBJ1-2	CASSIPHGQGDYGYTF	TGTGCCAGCAGCATTCCTCACGGACAGGGTGACTATGGCTACACCTTC
TRBV5-4	TRBD1	once	TRBJ1-1	CASSLPGTGNTEAFF	TGTGCCAGCAGCTTGCCGGGGACAGGAAACACTGAAGCTTTCTTT
TRBV24-1	TRBD2	.	TRBJ2-1	CATRGLREGHQFF	TGTGCCACCAGGGGACTGAGGGAGGGCCATCAGTTCTTC
TRBV4-3	.	.	TRBJ2-7	CASSQDRGFREQYF	TGCGCCAGCAGCCAAGACAGGGGTTTCCGCGAGCAGTACTTC
TRBV15	TRBD1	.	TRBJ2-3	CATSRDWAGGRDTQYF	TGTGCCACCAGCAGAGATTGGGCAGGGGGCCGGGATACGCAGTATTTT
TRBV20-1	.	.	TRBJ1-5	CSASLQGSSNQPQHF	TGCAGTGCTAGTCTCCAGGGGTCTAGCAATCAGCCCCAGCATTTT
TRBV6-1	.	.	TRBJ2-2	CASSERFIGGTGELFF	TGTGCCAGCAGTGAAAGGTTTATAGGGGGCACCGGGGAGCTGTTTTTT
TRBV11-2	TRBD1	.	TRBJ1-2	CASSRGTGYGYTF	TGTGCCAGCAGCCGGGGGACAGGGTATGGCTACACCTTC
TRBV9	.	.	TRBJ1-1	CASSVGPGVVTEAFF	TGTGCCAGCAGCGTAGGTCCAGGGGTAGTCACTGAAGCTTTCTTT
TRBV11-1	TRBD2	.	TRBJ2-1	CASSWTSGVPDEQFF	TGTGCCAGCAGCTGGACTAGCGGGGTTCCGGATGAGCAGTTCTTC